The rows below give T cell receptor beta chains drawn from one sample of a study of control samples from healthy donors and cancer patients. Profiled with immunoSEQ multiplex PCR; TCRdb holds only in-frame clones, not every one. Seen here are roughly 68,000 clones, over 80% observed once, and the top ten hold around 16%. Sample: blood. These receptors were obtained from a man between 60 and 70 years old in good health. The CDR3 runs from the conserved cysteine through the conserved F or W. Fields, in order: CDR3 protein, CDR3 DNA, J gene, clone size, D gene, V gene. The D gene is left open where the match is weak. Clone size is stated in some rows and not others, as once, few, many or a class when expanded.

CASSLGNQGTQYF TGTGCCAGCAGCTTGGGCAACCAAGGGACCCAGTACTTC TRBJ2-5 . . TRBV7-3
CASSMKTGSYNEQFF TGTGCCAGTAGTATGAAGACAGGGAGCTACAATGAGCAGTTCTTC TRBJ2-1 . TRBD1 TRBV19
CASSDGHTSPLHF TGTGCCAGCAGCGACGGACATACCTCGCCCCTCCACTTT TRBJ1-6 few . TRBV7-2
CASSLVGTSYAGELFF TGTGCCAGCAGCTTAGTAGGGACTAGTTACGCCGGGGAGCTGTTTTTT TRBJ2-2 . TRBD2 TRBV7-2
CASSDSVGARGETQYF TGTGCCAGCAGTGATAGCGTGGGGGCAAGGGGAGAGACCCAGTACTTC TRBJ2-5 . . TRBV6-1
CASSPRQGAEGTEAFF TGTGCCAGCTCACCGAGACAGGGGGCTGAGGGCACTGAAGCTTTCTTT TRBJ1-1 once TRBD1 TRBV18
CASRLGTGAVGNIQYF TGTGCCAGCAGGCTTGGGACAGGGGCCGTCGGGAACATTCAGTACTTC TRBJ2-4 . TRBD1 TRBV27
CASTGTTDTDTQYF TGTGCCAGCACCGGGACTACAGACACAGATACGCAGTATTTT TRBJ2-3 . TRBD2 TRBV5-4
CASSIRETQYF TGTGCCAGTAGTATTCGGGAGACCCAGTACTTC TRBJ2-5 . . TRBV19
CASERGGNQPQHF TGTGCGTCAGAAAGGGGCGGGAATCAGCCCCAGCATTTT TRBJ1-5 . . TRBV6-5
CSVEEGPDTQYF TGCAGCGTTGAGGAGGGGCCGGATACGCAGTATTTT TRBJ2-3 . . TRBV29-1
CASSSGTHRSTDTQYF TGTGCCAGCAGCTCCGGGACTCATAGGAGCACAGATACGCAGTATTTT TRBJ2-3 . . TRBV7-3
CASSIGAYTGELFF TGTGCCAGTAGTATTGGCGCTTACACCGGGGAGCTGTTTTTT TRBJ2-2 . . TRBV19
CASSRRDNWDSGNTIYF TGTGCCAGCAGCCGTCGGGACAACTGGGACTCTGGAAACACCATATATTTT TRBJ1-3 . . TRBV7-9
CASSLRDRLARNSYEQYF TGCGCCAGCAGCTTACGAGACCGACTTGCCCGCAACTCCTACGAGCAGTACTTC TRBJ2-7 . . TRBV5-1
CARSLAGGENGYTF TGCGCCCGCAGCTTGGCCGGGGGGGAGAATGGCTACACCTTC TRBJ1-2 . . TRBV5-1
CASSPTYRGTNTGELFF TGTGCCAGCTCACCTACATACAGGGGGACGAACACCGGGGAGCTGTTTTTT TRBJ2-2 once TRBD1 TRBV18
CASSLGGYEQYF TGTGCCAGCAGTTTGGGGGGTTACGAGCAGTACTTC TRBJ2-7 . . TRBV6-6
CASSTDSGNIQYF TGTGCCAGTAGTACCGACAGCGGGAACATTCAGTACTTC TRBJ2-4 . . TRBV19
CASSLTGRGNTIYF TGTGCCAGCAGCTTAACAGGACGCGGAAACACCATATATTTT TRBJ1-3 . . TRBV7-3
CASSQGDLSGNTIYF TGTGCCAGCAGCCAAGGAGATCTCTCTGGAAACACCATATATTTT TRBJ1-3 few . TRBV4-2
CASSLGGIHEQFF TGCGCCAGCAGCTTGGGGGGGATCCATGAGCAGTTCTTC TRBJ2-1 . . TRBV5-1
CASSSTFGGASTDTQYF TGTGCCAGCAGCTCGACCTTTGGCGGGGCAAGCACAGATACGCAGTATTTT TRBJ2-3 . . TRBV7-9
CASSWGQGGETQYF TGCGCCAGCAGCTGGGGACAGGGAGGAGAGACCCAGTACTTC TRBJ2-5 . TRBD1 TRBV5-1
CASSLIGGGGRQNTGELFF TGTGCCAGCAGCTTAATCGGCGGTGGCGGGAGACAGAACACCGGGGAGCTGTTTTTT TRBJ2-2 . TRBD2 TRBV7-3
CASSLEAGVFGELFF TGTGCCAGCAGCTTAGAAGCGGGAGTTTTCGGGGAGCTGTTTTTT TRBJ2-2 . TRBD2 TRBV11-1
CASSYGGPDTQYF TGTGCCAGCAGTTACGGGGGGCCGGATACGCAGTATTTT TRBJ2-3 . . TRBV6-6
CASSSGSGIGQPQHF TGCGCCAGCAGCTCCGGCTCAGGGATAGGGCAGCCCCAGCATTTT TRBJ1-5 medium-sized . TRBV5-1
CASRPTVWVSYNEQFF TGCGCCAGCAGACCCACGGTTTGGGTCTCCTACAATGAGCAGTTCTTC TRBJ2-1 . . TRBV5-1
CASSPNPTSGSPAVYEQYF TGTGCCAGCAGTCCGAACCCGACTAGCGGGAGCCCCGCAGTCTACGAGCAGTACTTC TRBJ2-7 . TRBD2 TRBV28
CASSPGPFSYEQYF TGTGCCAGCTCACCTGGACCATTCTCCTACGAGCAGTACTTC TRBJ2-7 few . TRBV18
CASSARGGEETQYF TGTGCCAGCAGTGCTCGGGGAGGGGAAGAGACCCAGTACTTC TRBJ2-5 few TRBD2 TRBV6-4
CASSPRTSGISYNEQFF TGTGCCAGCAGCCCTCGGACTAGCGGGATCTCCTACAATGAGCAGTTCTTC TRBJ2-1 . TRBD2 TRBV7-9
CASSPRTREVRFVSKNIQYF TGTGCCAGCAGTCCAAGGACCAGGGAGGTTCGGTTTGTTTCCAAAAACATTCAGTACTTC TRBJ2-4 few . TRBV27
CASSLASEGVQFF TGTGCCAGCTCCCTCGCGAGCGAGGGGGTGCAGTTCTTC TRBJ2-1 . . TRBV18
CAWSDGKARGRFF TGTGCCTGGAGTGATGGGAAAGCGCGAGGCCGGTTCTTC TRBJ2-1 once . TRBV30
CASSPRSRARDHEQYF TGTGCCAGCTCACCCCGATCGAGGGCTCGAGACCACGAGCAGTACTTC TRBJ2-7 . . TRBV18
CSVESGSGANVLTF TGCAGCGTTGAGTCGGGCTCTGGGGCCAACGTCCTGACTTTC TRBJ2-6 . . TRBV29-1
CASRFGSGRGMREQYF TGTGCCAGCAGGTTCGGGAGCGGGAGGGGGATGAGGGAGCAGTACTTC TRBJ2-7 . TRBD2 TRBV27
CASSPGTGGYEQYF TGTGCCAGCAGCCCCGGGACAGGAGGGTACGAGCAGTACTTC TRBJ2-7 once TRBD1 TRBV5-4
CASKRSSGHTGELFF TGTGCCAGCAAAAGGTCTAGCGGCCACACCGGGGAGCTGTTTTTT TRBJ2-2 . TRBD2 TRBV7-9
CASSSPTGNNEQFF TGTGCCAGCAGCTCGCCGACAGGGAACAATGAGCAGTTCTTC TRBJ2-1 . TRBD1 TRBV5-4
CASSPRQGAAGELFF TGTGCCAGCTCACCTCGACAGGGGGCCGCCGGGGAGCTGTTTTTT TRBJ2-2 . TRBD1 TRBV18
CASTAYNGNEQFF TGTGCCAGCACGGCCTATAATGGGAATGAGCAGTTCTTC TRBJ2-1 once . TRBV28
CASSLWLTRDTQYF TGTGCCAGCAGTTTATGGCTAACTCGGGATACGCAGTATTTT TRBJ2-3 . . TRBV27
CASSWGTGPGAPLHF TGCGCCAGCAGCTGGGGGACAGGACCAGGCGCACCCCTCCACTTT TRBJ1-6 . TRBD1 TRBV5-1
CASRPDSYEQYF TGCGCCAGCAGACCGGACAGCTACGAGCAGTACTTC TRBJ2-7 . . TRBV5-1
CASSLKQGGDEKLFF TGTGCCAGCAGCTTGAAACAGGGTGGGGATGAAAAACTGTTTTTT TRBJ1-4 . . TRBV5-4
CASSQDSSGGNEQFF TGCGCCAGCAGCCAAGATTCTAGCGGGGGTAATGAGCAGTTCTTC TRBJ2-1 . TRBD2 TRBV4-1
CASSQGAHNPPLEQYF TGTGCCAGCTCCCAGGGGGCGCATAACCCTCCCCTCGAGCAGTACTTC TRBJ2-7 . TRBD1 TRBV15
CASSSSGQGDQPQHF TGCGCCAGCAGCTCCTCCGGACAGGGCGATCAGCCCCAGCATTTT TRBJ1-5 . TRBD1 TRBV5-1